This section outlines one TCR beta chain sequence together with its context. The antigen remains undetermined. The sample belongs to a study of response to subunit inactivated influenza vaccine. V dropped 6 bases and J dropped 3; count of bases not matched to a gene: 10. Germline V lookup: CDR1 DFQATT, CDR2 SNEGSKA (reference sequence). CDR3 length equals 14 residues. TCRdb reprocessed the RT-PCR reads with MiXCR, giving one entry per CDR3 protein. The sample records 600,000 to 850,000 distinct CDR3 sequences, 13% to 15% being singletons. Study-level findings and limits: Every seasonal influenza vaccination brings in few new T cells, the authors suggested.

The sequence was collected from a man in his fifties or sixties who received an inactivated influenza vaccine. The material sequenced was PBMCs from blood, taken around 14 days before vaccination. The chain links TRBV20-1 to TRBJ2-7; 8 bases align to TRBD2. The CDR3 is CSASLAGTNYEQYF. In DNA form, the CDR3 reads TGCAGTGCCAGTCTAGCGGGCACAAACTACGAGCAGTACTTC.